One sample yielded the 12 T cell receptor beta chains listed below, sequenced in a study of blood T cell repertoires in COVID-19 (dated by TCRdb to between 2020 and 2021). To prepare the library, the immunoSEQ multiplex PCR assay was applied. Here the immuneACCESS table is served through TCRdb, limited to in-frame sequences with V and J called. Missing clones are a known gap in these copies; in checked studies unresolved V genes cover under half, and the rest lacks a known reason. The sample profile shows about 190,000 clones; approximately 85% of them were found once. Of the sample, about 6% falls within the top ten clones. The sample consisted of PBMCs or T cells enriched from blood (not recorded which). These receptor sequences come from a man aged 40-55 years with acute COVID-19.

V is TRBV6-2 or TRBV6-3 and J is TRBJ2-7; possible D gene TRBD2, 5 bases. Looked up from germline, CDR1 is MNHEY and CDR2 is SVGEGT. Between the trimmed V and J ends, which lost 0 bases and 0 bases, there was a span of 9 bases. This CDR3 has 15 residues. CDR3 sequence: CASSYSREPSYEQYF. CDR3 DNA sequence: TGTGCCAGCAGTTACTCTCGGGAACCCTCCTACGAGCAGTACTTC.

The rearrangement links TRBV27 to TRBJ2-7; the match to TRBD2 covers 9 bases. This CDR3 has 14 amino acids. The V gene end was trimmed by 8 bases and the J gene end by 5 bases; junction bases not matched to a gene: 10. In germline, CDR1 is MNHEY, CDR2 SMNVEV (reference sequence). The CDR3 sequence is CASSGGLASHEQYF. CDR3 nucleotide sequence: TGTGCCAGCTCAGGGGGACTAGCTAGCCACGAGCAGTACTTC.

V gene TRBV28 combines with J gene TRBJ1-2; TRBD1 might be the D (6 bases). Per the germline V gene, CDR1 is MDHEN and CDR2 is SYDVKM. V lost 3 bases to trimming and J lost 1 base, with 12 bases between them. This CDR3 contains 15 residues. CDR3 residues: CASSLFDRSNYGYTF. Here the CDR3 DNA reads TGTGCCAGCAGTTTGTTTGACAGGAGTAACTATGGCTACACCTTC.

CDR3 loop: CASGPGLRYEQYF. DNA of the CDR3: TGTGCCAGTGGTCCGGGACTGAGATACGAGCAGTACTTC. The rearrangement joins TRBV27 to TRBJ2-7, with D perhaps matching TRBD2 (6 bases). CDR3 length equals 13 residues. Germline V gene lookup returns CDR1 MNHEY and CDR2 SMNVEV (reference sequence). V was shortened by 9 bases and J by 4 bases, with 16 bases between the two germline ends.

The chain employs TRBV7-9 and TRBJ2-7; D perhaps matches TRBD1 (5 bases). The CDR3 is 15 amino acids. V lost 5 bases to trimming and J lost 4 bases, with 18 bases between them. Germline CDR1 and CDR2: SEHNR and FQNEAQ (reference sequence). The CDR3 sequence: CASSLTLGVEYEQYF. CDR3 nucleotide sequence: TGTGCCAGCAGCCTGACCTTAGGGGTTGAGTACGAGCAGTACTTC.

The chain has TRBV7-8 and TRBJ1-4; D call uncertain. V was pared by 5 bases and J by 4 bases, with 11 bases between. CDR3 length: 14 amino acids. Germline V lookup: CDR1 SGHVS, CDR2 FQNEAQ. CDR3 sequence: CASSPRGSNEKLFF. CDR3 sequence (DNA): TGTGCCAGCAGCCCGAGAGGGAGTAATGAAAAACTGTTTTTT.

This rearrangement joins TRBV28 to TRBJ2-2; 7 positions agree with TRBD1. This CDR3 is 14 amino acids long. Germline trimming cut 5 bases from V and 2 bases from J; bases unmatched to any gene: 2. Germline loops: CDR1 MDHEN, CDR2 SYDVKM. The CDR3 is CASSIGGNTGELFF. As DNA, the CDR3 is TGTGCCAGCAGTATAGGGGGCAACACCGGGGAGCTGTTTTTT.

The J gene is TRBJ1-4, the V gene TRBV5-1; TRBD1 agrees at 8 bases. From germline, CDR1 is SGHRS and CDR2 YFSETQ. V was clipped by 4 bases and J by 8 bases; unmatched bases: 10. The CDR3 loop spans 15 amino acids. For the CDR3, the DNA is TGCGCCAGCAGCCCCCCGACAGGGGATACCGAAAAACTGTTTTTT. Its protein is CASSPPTGDTEKLFF.

The V call is TRBV28, the J call TRBJ1-2; D uncertain. CDR1 and CDR2 (germline): MDHEN, SYDVKM. The CDR3 sequence is 14 residues long. V gave up 3 bases and J gave up 4 bases, with 12 bases separating them. This CDR3 reads CASSLGSGSYGYTF. CDR3 nucleotide sequence: TGTGCCAGCAGTTTGGGGAGCGGGTCCTATGGCTACACCTTC.

The chain recombines TRBV6-4 with TRBJ2-1; 8 nucleotides align to TRBD1. Germline loops: CDR1 MRHNA, CDR2 SNTAGT. The V segment lost 5 bases and the J segment 6 bases; nucleotides outside the gene matches: 9. This CDR3 region has 15 residues. CDR3 DNA sequence: TGTGCCAGCAGTTTCAGGGGGCAGGCGGGCAATGAGCAGTTCTTC. It encodes CASSFRGQAGNEQFF.

The chain carries TRBV4-3 and TRBJ2-3, with 8 bases fitting TRBD1. After removal of 4 bases from V and 4 bases from J, the junction contained 7 bases not matched to a gene. Germline lookup yields CDR1 LGHNA and CDR2 YSLEER. The CDR3 length is 15 residues. The CDR3 reads CASSPNLQGADTQYF. The CDR3 region has the DNA TGCGCCAGCAGCCCCAATCTACAGGGGGCAGATACGCAGTATTTT.

The chain employs TRBV18 and TRBJ2-2; 13 positions agree with TRBD2. Looked up from germline, CDR1 is KGHSH and CDR2 is LQKENI. The CDR3 spans 15 residues. The J segment lost 6 bases and the V segment lost 5 bases, leaving 3 bases of the junction unmatched. The CDR3 region has the DNA TGTGCCAGCTCATCGGGACTAGCGGGATCCGGGGAGCTGTTTTTT. Its translation: CASSSGLAGSGELFF.